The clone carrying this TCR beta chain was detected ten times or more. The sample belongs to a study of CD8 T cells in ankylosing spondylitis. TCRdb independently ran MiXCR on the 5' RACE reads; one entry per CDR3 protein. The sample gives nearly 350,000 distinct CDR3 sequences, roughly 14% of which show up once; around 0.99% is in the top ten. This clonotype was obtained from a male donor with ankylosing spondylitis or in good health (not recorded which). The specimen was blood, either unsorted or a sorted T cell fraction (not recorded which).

Here the CDR3 reads CASSHGGGELFF. In nucleotides, the CDR3 is TGTGCCAGCAGCCATGGGGGGGGGGAGCTGTTTTTT. The chain employs TRBV4-2 and TRBJ2-2; a weak D match, TRBD2 (6 bases). The CDR3 is 12 residues long. Trimming stripped 3 bases from V and 8 bases from J, with 7 bases between. Germline V gives CDR1 LGHNA, CDR2 YNFKEQ.